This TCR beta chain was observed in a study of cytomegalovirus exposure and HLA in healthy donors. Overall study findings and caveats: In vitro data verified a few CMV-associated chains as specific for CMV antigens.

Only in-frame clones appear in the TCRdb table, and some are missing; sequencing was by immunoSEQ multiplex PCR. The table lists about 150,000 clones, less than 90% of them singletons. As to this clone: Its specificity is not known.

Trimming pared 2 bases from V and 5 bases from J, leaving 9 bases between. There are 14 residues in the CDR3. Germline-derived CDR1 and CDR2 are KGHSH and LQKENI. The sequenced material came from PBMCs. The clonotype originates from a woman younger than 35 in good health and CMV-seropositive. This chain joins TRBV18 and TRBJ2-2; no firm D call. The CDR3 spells CASSPDSVTGELFF. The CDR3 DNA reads TGTGCCAGCTCACCAGACTCGGTGACCGGGGAGCTGTTTTTT. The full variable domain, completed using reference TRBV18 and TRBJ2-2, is NAGVMQNPRHLVRRRGQEARLRCSPMKGHSHVYWYRQLPEEGLKFMVYLQKENIIDESGMPKERFSAEFPKEGPSILRIQQVVRGDSAAYFCASSPDSVTGELFFGEGSRLTVL.